A selection of T cell receptor beta chains follows, all from one sample in a study of T cells expressing NK-cell markers. TCRdb derives one entry per CDR3 protein from the 5' RACE reads, leaving out DNA. The sample table includes 450,000 to 600,000 distinct CDR3 sequences. The specimen sequenced was blood T cells: a sorted CD56 or NKG2C T cell subset, CD4+ or CD8+ T cells, or bulk PBMC T cells (not recorded which). Receptors originate from a man between 18 and 29 years old in good health. Both conserved end residues are part of each CDR3.

V gene: TRBV12-5; J gene: TRBJ2-6; CDR3 protein: CASGLPDSFSGANVLTF
V gene: TRBV27; J gene: TRBJ1-5; CDR3 protein: CASSRQGVSSQPQHF
V gene: TRBV12-3/TRBV12-4; J gene: TRBJ2-3; CDR3 protein: CASRERQGTDTQYF
V gene: TRBV24-1; J gene: TRBJ2-5; CDR3 protein: CATSDLAGGSRQETQYF
V gene: TRBV12-3/TRBV12-4; J gene: TRBJ2-3; CDR3 protein: CASSFVSGSPLGTDTQYF
V gene: TRBV5-5; J gene: TRBJ1-5; CDR3 protein: CASSTGQGYDQPQHF
V gene: TRBV24-1; J gene: TRBJ2-2; CDR3 protein: CATGAWSGELFF
V gene: TRBV4-3; J gene: TRBJ2-3; CDR3 protein: CASSLQGAGIRTDTQYF
V gene: TRBV12-3/TRBV12-4; J gene: TRBJ2-3; CDR3 protein: CAIARFGGSTDTQYF
V gene: TRBV20-1; J gene: TRBJ2-3; CDR3 protein: CSASGLAGHADTQYF
V gene: TRBV11-1; J gene: TRBJ2-1; CDR3 protein: CASSPPLRQGGRDSYNEQFF
V gene: TRBV2; J gene: TRBJ2-3; CDR3 protein: CASMVGSTDTQYF
V gene: TRBV5-1; J gene: TRBJ2-2; CDR3 protein: CASSSGTLDPGELFF
V gene: TRBV5-1; J gene: TRBJ2-5; CDR3 protein: CASKPGRHMETQYF
V gene: TRBV5-1; J gene: TRBJ2-7; CDR3 protein: CASSLDRGVSYEQYF
V gene: TRBV25-1; J gene: TRBJ1-2; CDR3 protein: CASRGQYYGYTF
V gene: TRBV24-1; J gene: TRBJ1-2; CDR3 protein: CATSDPLGTAYGYTF
V gene: TRBV5-5; J gene: TRBJ1-5; CDR3 protein: CASSWGTGVSQPQHF
V gene: TRBV4-2; J gene: TRBJ2-3; CDR3 protein: CASSPRLAGSTDTQYF
V gene: TRBV4-2; J gene: TRBJ2-1; CDR3 protein: CASSQGRGNEQFF
V gene: TRBV7-9; J gene: TRBJ1-1; CDR3 protein: CASSRRTGADTEAFF
V gene: TRBV7-3; J gene: TRBJ2-3; CDR3 protein: CASSPGLAPTDTQYF
V gene: TRBV7-9; J gene: TRBJ1-4; CDR3 protein: CASQDNEKLFF
V gene: TRBV11-2; J gene: TRBJ2-3; CDR3 protein: CASSSQGHTTDTQYF